This T cell receptor (beta chain) was found in a study of glioma-infiltrating T cells (dated by TCRdb to 2016 to 2017). For context, the study as a whole: Glioma tissue, non-neoplastic brain tissue and matched peripheral blood mononuclear cells were used as sources from which TCR alpha- and beta-chain repertoires were sequenced. Each tissue-infiltrating repertoire was compared with the same patient's peripheral blood repertoire to measure divergence between tissue and blood T-cell populations. Three low-grade glioma patients, several primary glioblastoma patients and three non-glioma patients contributing non-neoplastic brain tissue were included in the paired cohort. The paper's findings and limits, for the study overall: Small numbers underpinned the group comparisons: about eight glioblastoma patients, three low-grade glioma patients and three non-neoplastic patients. Very few CDR3 sequences were found to be shared between tissue and blood, and this scarcity was attributed to high CDR3 diversity and limited sampling. In non-neoplastic patients, VJ-independent divergence between tissue and blood fell below expectation, whereas in all gliomas, and especially in low-grade gliomas, the divergence rose above expectation.

As regards this clonotype: No antigen is known for it. The junction departs from the called germline gene at one end, perhaps through a read error.

In the germline V gene, CDR1 corresponds to MNHNS and CDR2 to SASEGT. Measured from the cysteine to the phenylalanine, the CDR3 is 14 residues long. Only the CDR3 region is kept as DNA, spanning 42 bases read in frame from base 1. TCR alpha and beta CDR3 regions were amplified with the iRepertoire nested amplicon-rescue multiplex PCR (arm-PCR) platform from RNA. For one-step reverse transcription and amplification, about 95-400 ng of tissue mRNA or PBMC total RNA was used as input. Following bead purification, Illumina adapters were added by a secondary multiplex PCR, and libraries between 200 and 400 bp were gel-purified. The libraries contained internal 6-nucleotide barcodes that were used for demultiplexing. Libraries were sequenced on an Illumina MiSeq with 2x220 or 2x250 nucleotide paired-end reads. The authors' analysis ran thus. Paired reads were merged using FLASH 1.2.11 and were aligned to the GRCh37 human genome using BWA-MEM, after which TRA and TRB reads were extracted. An IMGT-derived reference of cassette sequences and CDR3 motifs, with pseudogenes included, was used for V and J assignment. Reads were translated in three frames, and productive CDR3s were defined as those with a C...FGXG motif and no stop codons. Unique combinations of V-J cassette pair and CDR3 amino acid sequence were defined as clonotypes. Reads were filtered by Hamming distance, with the threshold set by the sequence error rate of each sample in mapped regions. TCRdb cleaned the public reads at Q25 with fastp, built clones with MiXCR and kept in-frame beta chains. Identical CDR3 protein sequences are pooled into one entry, listed with their most common genes and DNA. What appears here as the V and J calls and clone size reflects TCRdb's work, not the paper's. The sample table shows 40,000 or so distinct CDR3 sequences, and 20% to 25% are seen once. The top ten clones comprise around 5.8% of the sample.

Here the chain combines TRBV6-1 and TRBJ1-5; 7 bases in the junction line up with TRBD1. Sequencing was performed on glioma tissue, nonneoplastic brain tissue, or PBMCs (not recorded which). The receptor was isolated from a human donor with low-grade glioma or glioblastoma, undergoing nonglioma brain surgery, or in good health (not recorded which). The CDR3 region has the sequence CASVFGTANQPQHF. The nucleotide sequence reads as follows: TGTGCCAGCGTGTTCGGGACAGCAAATCAGCCCCAGCATTTC.